The entry below gives a single T cell receptor beta chain sequence along with its context. A single record per CDR3 protein comes from TCRdb applying MiXCR to the 5' RACE reads. The sample shows approximately 340,000 distinct CDR3 sequences, 8.5% to 10% of them seen only once. This entry comes from a study of T cells after yellow fever vaccination. The clonotype was recovered from a man aged 18 to 30 who received the YFV17D yellow fever vaccine. Specimen: PBMCs, collected on the day of the first yellow fever vaccination.

In DNA, the CDR3 is TGCGCCAGCAGCGGAATAGGACCGTCTTTAAGGGAGACCCAGTACTTC. Its translation is CASSGIGPSLRETQYF. The rearrangement joins TRBV5-1 to TRBJ2-5, with D unresolved. The length of the CDR3 is 16 residues. V lost 4 bases to trimming and J lost 5 bases, with 21 bases between them. Germline CDR1 reads SGHRS; CDR2 reads YFSETQ.